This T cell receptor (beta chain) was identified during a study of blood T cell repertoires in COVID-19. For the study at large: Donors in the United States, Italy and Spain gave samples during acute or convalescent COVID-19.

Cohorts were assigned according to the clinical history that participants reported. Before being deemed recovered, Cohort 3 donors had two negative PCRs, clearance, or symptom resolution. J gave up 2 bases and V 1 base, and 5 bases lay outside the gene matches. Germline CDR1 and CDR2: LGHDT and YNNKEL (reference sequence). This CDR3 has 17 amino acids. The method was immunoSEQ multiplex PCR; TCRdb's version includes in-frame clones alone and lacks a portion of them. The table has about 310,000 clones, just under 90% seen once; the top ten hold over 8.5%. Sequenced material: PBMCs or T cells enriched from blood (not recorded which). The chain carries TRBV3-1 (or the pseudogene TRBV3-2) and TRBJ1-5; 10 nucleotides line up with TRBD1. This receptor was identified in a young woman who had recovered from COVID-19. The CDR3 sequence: CASSQGRTGGGNQPQHF. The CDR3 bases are TGTGCCAGCAGCCAAGGAAGGACAGGGGGTGGCAATCAGCCCCAGCATTTT.